The present entry profiles one T cell receptor (beta chain) with its context. Its antigen is undetermined. PCR primers comprised 60 Vbeta and 13 Jbeta primers. Measured with immunoSEQ multiplex PCR; TCRdb has only the in-frame clones, and not every one. Of roughly 100,000 clones listed, roughly 78% are singletons. The data originate from a study of cytomegalovirus exposure and HLA in healthy donors. Study-level results: Immune exposure data for these donors was limited to CMV serostatus.

This sequence originates from a woman aged 60-75 years in good health and CMV-seronegative. Sequenced input: PBMCs.

The CDR3 loop reads CASSYPSSGGNQPQHF. CDR3 DNA sequence: TGTGCCAGCAGTTACCCCTCCTCAGGTGGCAATCAGCCCCAGCATTTT. The J gene is TRBJ1-5, the V gene TRBV6-6; no definite D call. Trimming stripped 2 bases from V and 2 bases from J, with 13 bases between. CDR3 length equals 16 residues. CDR1 is MNHNY, CDR2 SVGAGI, per germline (reference sequence).